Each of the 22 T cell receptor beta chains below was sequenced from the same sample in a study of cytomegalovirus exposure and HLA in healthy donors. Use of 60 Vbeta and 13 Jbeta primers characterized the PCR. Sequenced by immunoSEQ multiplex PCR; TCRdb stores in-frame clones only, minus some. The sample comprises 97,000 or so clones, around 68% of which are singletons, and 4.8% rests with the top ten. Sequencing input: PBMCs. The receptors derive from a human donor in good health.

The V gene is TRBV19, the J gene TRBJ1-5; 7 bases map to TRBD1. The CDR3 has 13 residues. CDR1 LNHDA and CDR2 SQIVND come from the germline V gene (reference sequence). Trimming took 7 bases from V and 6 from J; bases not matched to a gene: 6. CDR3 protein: CASTDRVGQPQHF. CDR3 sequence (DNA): TGTGCCAGTACCGACAGGGTCGGTCAGCCCCAGCATTTT.

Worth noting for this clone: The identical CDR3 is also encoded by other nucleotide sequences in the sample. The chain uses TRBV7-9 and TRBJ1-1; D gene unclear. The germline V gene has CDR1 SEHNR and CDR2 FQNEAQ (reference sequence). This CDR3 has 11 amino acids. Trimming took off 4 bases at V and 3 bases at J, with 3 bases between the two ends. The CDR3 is CASSSYTEAFF. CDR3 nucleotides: TGTGCCAGCAGCTCCTACACTGAAGCTTTCTTT.

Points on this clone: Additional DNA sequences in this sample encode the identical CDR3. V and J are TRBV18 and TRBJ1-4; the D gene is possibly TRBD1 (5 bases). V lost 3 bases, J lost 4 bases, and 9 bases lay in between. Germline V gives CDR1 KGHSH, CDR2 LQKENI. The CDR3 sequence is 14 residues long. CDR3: CASSPGQGNEKLFF. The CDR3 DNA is TGTGCCAGCTCACCGGGGCAGGGTAATGAAAAACTGTTTTTT.

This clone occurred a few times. CDR3 in DNA: TGCAGCGTTGAGCCGGGGACTAGCGGAAGCACAGATACGCAGTATTTT. Translating it yields CSVEPGTSGSTDTQYF. The rearrangement links TRBV29-1 to TRBJ2-3; TRBD2 matches at 11 bases. This CDR3 region has 16 residues. Looked up from germline, CDR1 is SQVTM and CDR2 is ANQGSEA. V was clipped by 3 bases and J by 0 bases; unmatched bases: 5.

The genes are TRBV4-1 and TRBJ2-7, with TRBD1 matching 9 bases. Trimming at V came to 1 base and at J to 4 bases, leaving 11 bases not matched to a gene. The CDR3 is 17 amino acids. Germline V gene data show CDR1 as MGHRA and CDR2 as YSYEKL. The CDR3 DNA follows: TGCGCCAGCAGCCAAGCGTTCGGCGGGACAGGGTTTTACGAGCAGTACTTC. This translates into CASSQAFGGTGFYEQYF.

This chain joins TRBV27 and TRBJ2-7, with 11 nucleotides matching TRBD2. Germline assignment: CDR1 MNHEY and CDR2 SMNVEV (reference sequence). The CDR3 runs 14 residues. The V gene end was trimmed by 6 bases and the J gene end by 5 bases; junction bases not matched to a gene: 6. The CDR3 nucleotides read TGTGCCAGCAGCCTTATAGCGGGAGGGAACGAGCAGTACTTC. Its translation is CASSLIAGGNEQYF.

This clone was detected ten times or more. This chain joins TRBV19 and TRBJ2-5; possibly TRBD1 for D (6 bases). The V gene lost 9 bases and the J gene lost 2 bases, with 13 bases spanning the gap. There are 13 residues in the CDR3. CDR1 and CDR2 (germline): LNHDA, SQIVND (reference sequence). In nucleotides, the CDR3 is TGTGCCAGCAGGGACAAGGGGCAAGAGACCCAGTACTTC. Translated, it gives CASRDKGQETQYF.

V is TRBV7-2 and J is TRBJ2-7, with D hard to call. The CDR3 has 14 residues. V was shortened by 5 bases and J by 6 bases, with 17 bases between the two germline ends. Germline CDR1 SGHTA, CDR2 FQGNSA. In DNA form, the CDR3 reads TGTGCCAGCAGCCCTCTCTCCCTGGCCACCGAGCAGTACTTC. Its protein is CASSPLSLATEQYF. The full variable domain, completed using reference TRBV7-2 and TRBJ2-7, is GAGVSQSPSNKVTEKGKDVELRCDPISGHTALYWYRQSLGQGLEFLIYFQGNSAPDKSGLPSDRFSAERTGGSVSTLTIQRTQQEDSAVYLCASSPLSLATEQYFGPGTRLTVT.

CDR3 in DNA: TGTGCCAGTAGTTCCGGGACTAGCGGGACATACAATGAGCAGTTCTTC. Protein sequence: CASSSGTSGTYNEQFF. V and J are TRBV19 and TRBJ2-1, with 13 bases identical to TRBD2. The V and J ends lost 5 bases and 4 bases, in that order; junction bases with no gene match: 5. Germline V gene lookup returns CDR1 LNHDA and CDR2 SQIVND (reference sequence). The CDR3 has 16 residues.

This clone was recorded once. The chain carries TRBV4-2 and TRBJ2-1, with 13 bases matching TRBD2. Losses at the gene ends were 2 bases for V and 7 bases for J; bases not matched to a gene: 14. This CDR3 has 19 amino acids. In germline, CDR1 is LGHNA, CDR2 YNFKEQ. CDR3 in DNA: TGTGCCAGCAGCCAAAGACTAGCGGGAGGCCGCCTCATGAGGAATGAGCAGTTCTTC. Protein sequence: CASSQRLAGGRLMRNEQFF.

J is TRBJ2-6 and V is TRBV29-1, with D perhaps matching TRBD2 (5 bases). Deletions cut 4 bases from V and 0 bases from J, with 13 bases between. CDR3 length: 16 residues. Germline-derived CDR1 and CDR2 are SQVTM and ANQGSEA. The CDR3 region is CSVGLADLSGANVLTF. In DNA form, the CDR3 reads TGCAGCGTTGGGCTAGCAGACCTCTCTGGGGCCAACGTCCTGACTTTC.

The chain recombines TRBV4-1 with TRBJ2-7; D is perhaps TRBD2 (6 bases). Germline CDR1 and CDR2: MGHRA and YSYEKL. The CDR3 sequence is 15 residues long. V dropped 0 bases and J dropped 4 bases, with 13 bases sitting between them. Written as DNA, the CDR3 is TGCGCCAGCAGCCAAGAGCCCCCGGGGGTGTACGAGCAGTACTTC. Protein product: CASSQEPPGVYEQYF.

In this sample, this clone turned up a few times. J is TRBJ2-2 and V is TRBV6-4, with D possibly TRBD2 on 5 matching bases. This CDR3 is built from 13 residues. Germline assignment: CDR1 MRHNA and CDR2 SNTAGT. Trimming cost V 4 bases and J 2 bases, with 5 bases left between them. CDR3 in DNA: TGTGCCAGCAGTGCTAGCAACACCGGGGAGCTGTTTTTT. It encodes CASSASNTGELFF.

CDR3 residues: CASSVGGDRGVYGYTF. In DNA, the CDR3 is TGTGCCAGCAGCGTAGGGGGGGACAGGGGAGTCTATGGCTACACCTTC. This chain connects TRBV9 to TRBJ1-2; TRBD1 matches at 10 bases. CDR1 and CDR2 (germline): SGDLS, YYNGEE. The CDR3 spans 16 residues. V was clipped by 0 bases and J by 4 bases; unmatched bases: 6. Together with reference TRBV9 and TRBJ1-2, the CDR3 gives the full variable domain: DSGVTQTPKHLITATGQRVTLRCSPRSGDLSVYWYQQSLDQGLQFLIQYYNGEERAKGNILERFSAQQFPDLHSELNLSSLELGDSALYFCASSVGGDRGVYGYTFGSGTRLTVV.

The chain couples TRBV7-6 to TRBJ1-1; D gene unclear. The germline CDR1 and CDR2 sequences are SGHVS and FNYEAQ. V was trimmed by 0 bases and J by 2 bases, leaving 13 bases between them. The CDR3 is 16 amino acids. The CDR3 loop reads CASSLASRGLNTEAFF. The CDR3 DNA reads TGTGCCAGCAGCTTAGCGTCACGGGGTCTCAACACTGAAGCTTTCTTT.

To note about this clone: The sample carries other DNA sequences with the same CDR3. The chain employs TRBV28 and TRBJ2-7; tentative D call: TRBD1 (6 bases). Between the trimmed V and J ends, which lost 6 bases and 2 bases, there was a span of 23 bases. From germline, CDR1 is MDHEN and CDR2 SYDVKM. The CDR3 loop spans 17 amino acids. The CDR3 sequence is CASRQGLGGGRAYEQYF. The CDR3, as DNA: TGTGCCAGCAGACAAGGGTTAGGGGGTGGAAGAGCCTACGAGCAGTACTTC.

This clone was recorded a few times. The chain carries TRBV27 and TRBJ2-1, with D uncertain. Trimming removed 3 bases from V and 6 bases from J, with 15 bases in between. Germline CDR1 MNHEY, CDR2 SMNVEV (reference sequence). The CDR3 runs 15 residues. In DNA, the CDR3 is TGTGCCAGCAGTTTTGTAGAAAGTAGAATCAATGAGCAGTTCTTC. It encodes CASSFVESRINEQFF.

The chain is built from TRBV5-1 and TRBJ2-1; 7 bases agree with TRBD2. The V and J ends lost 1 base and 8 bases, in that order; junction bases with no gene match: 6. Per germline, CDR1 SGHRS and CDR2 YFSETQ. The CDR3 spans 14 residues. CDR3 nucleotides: TGCGCCAGCAGCTTGAGGGCAGGGAGGGATGAGCAGTTCTTC. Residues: CASSLRAGRDEQFF.

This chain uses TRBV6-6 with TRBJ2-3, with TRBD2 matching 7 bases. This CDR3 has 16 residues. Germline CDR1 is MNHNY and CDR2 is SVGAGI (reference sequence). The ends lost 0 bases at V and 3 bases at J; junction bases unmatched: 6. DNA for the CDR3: TGTGCCAGCAGTTACTCCGAGGGGAGGGTGACAGATACGCAGTATTTT. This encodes CASSYSEGRVTDTQYF.

CDR3 coding DNA: TGCAGCGTTTGGGGGGGGGAGTATGGCTACACCTTC. Protein sequence: CSVWGGEYGYTF. This sequence joins TRBV29-1 and TRBJ1-2; possibly TRBD1 for D (5 bases). This CDR3 spans 12 amino acids. Germline V gene lookup returns CDR1 SQVTM and CDR2 ANQGSEA. V lost 5 bases to trimming and J lost 5 bases, with 12 bases between them.

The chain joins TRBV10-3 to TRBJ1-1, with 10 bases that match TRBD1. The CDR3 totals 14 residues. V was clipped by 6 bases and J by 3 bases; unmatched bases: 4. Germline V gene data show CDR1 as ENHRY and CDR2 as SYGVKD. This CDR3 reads CAIRGDRGYTEAFF. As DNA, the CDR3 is TGTGCCATCAGGGGGGACAGGGGTTACACTGAAGCTTTCTTT.

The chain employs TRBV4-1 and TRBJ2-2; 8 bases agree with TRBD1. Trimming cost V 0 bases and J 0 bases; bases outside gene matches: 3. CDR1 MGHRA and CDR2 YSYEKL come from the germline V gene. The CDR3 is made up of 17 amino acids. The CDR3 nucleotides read TGCGCCAGCAGCCAAGATCAACAGGGGGCGAACACCGGGGAGCTGTTTTTT. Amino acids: CASSQDQQGANTGELFF.